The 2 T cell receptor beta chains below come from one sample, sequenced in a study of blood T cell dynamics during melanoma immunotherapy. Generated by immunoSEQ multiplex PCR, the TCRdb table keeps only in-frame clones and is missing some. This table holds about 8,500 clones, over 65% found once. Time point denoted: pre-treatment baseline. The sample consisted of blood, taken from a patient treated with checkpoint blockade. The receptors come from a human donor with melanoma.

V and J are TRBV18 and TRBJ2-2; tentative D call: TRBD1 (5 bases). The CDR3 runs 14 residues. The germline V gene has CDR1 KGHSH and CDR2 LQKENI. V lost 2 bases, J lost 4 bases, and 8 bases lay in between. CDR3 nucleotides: TGTGCCAGCTCACCAGACAGTGCCACCGGGGAGCTGTTTTTT. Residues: CASSPDSATGELFF.

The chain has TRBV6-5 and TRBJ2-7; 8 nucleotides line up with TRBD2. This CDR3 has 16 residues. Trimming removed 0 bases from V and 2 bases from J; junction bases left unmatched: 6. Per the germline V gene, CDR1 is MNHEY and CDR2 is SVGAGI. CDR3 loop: CASSYSSSGGPYEQYF. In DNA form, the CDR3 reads TGTGCCAGCAGTTACTCTTCGAGCGGGGGACCCTACGAGCAGTACTTC.